This paragraph covers one TCR beta chain sequence. TCRdb re-analysed the RT-PCR reads in MiXCR, keeping a single row per CDR3 protein. The data show 550,000 to 750,000 distinct CDR3 sequences, with 12% to 15% seen just once and 3% to 4.5% held by the top ten. The CDR3 sequence is 15 residues long. Between the trimmed V and J ends, which lost 4 bases and 2 bases, there was a span of 12 bases. From germline, CDR1 is LGHDT and CDR2 YNNKEL (reference sequence). The source material was memory CD4+ T cells from blood. The source is a female donor in good health, serving as a healthy control. The rearrangement uses TRBV3-1 and TRBJ2-1, with D maybe TRBD2 (5 bases). The CDR3 sequence is CASSPPSGAYNEQFF. In nucleotides, the CDR3 is TGTGCCAGCAGCCCACCCAGCGGAGCCTACAATGAGCAGTTCTTC.